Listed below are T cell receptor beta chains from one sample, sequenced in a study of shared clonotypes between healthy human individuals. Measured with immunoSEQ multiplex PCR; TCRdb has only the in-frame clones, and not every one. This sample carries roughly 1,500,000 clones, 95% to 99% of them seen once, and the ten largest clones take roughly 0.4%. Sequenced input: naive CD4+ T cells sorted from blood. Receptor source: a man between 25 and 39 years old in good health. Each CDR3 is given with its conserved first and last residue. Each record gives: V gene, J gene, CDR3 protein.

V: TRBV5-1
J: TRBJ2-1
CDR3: CASKMTESSYNEQFF

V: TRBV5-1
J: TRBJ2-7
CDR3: CASSWDGGTYEQYF

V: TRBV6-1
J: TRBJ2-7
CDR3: CASSDGSGVRNEQYF

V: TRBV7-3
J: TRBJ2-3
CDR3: CASSTRTGERTDTQYF

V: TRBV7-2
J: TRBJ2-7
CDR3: CASRPGTHSYEQYF

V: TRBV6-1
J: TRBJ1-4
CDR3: CASSHRVRDEKLFF

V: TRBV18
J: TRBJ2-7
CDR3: CASSPVDSNYEQYF

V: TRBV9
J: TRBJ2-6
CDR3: CASTKPRGRPGANVLTF

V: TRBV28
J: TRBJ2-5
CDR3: CASSLHSRETQYF

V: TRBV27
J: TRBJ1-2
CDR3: CASSFLGGQGYGYTF

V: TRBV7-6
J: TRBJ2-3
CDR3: CASSLIAGVGTDTQYF

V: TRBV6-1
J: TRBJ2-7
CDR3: CASEDRGQSYEQYF

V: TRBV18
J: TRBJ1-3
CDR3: CASSPQGQGNTIYF

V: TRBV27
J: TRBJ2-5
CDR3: CASRSPSTGEETQYF

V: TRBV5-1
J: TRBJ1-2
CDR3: CASSPTDWGVNGYTF

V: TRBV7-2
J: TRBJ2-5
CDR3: CASSPRQGAEETQYF

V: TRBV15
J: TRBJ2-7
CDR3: CATSRDRGGASYEQYF

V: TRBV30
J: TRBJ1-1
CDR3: CAADRVNTEAFF

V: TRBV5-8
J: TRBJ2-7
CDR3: CASSFLAGPKPSEQYF

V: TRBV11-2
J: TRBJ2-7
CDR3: CASSLVPGGGPYEQYF

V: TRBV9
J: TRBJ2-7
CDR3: CASSSGTGGYEQYF

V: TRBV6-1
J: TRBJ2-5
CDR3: CASGAAGRQKTQYF

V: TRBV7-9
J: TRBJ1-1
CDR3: CASSPRWTAKNTEAFF

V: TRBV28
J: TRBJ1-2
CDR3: CASSPDGANYGYTF

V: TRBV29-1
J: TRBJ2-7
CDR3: CSVASGSPYEQYF

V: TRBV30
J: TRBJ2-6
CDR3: CAWSRAGGTGANVLTF

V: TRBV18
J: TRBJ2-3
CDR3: CASSPSDRGRTDTPQYF

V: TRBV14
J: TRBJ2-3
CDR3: CASSQEPGTSGRGRYADTQYF

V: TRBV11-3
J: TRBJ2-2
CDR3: CASSLELASGRVRELFF

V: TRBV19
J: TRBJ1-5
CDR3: CASSIDLGQQLNQPQHF

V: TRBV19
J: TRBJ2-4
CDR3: CASTLAGGKNIQYF

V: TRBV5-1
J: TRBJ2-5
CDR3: CASSLSVGRETQYF

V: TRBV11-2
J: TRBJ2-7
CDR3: CASSYFALGWQGASYEQYF

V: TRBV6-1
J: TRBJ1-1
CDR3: CASSPGQRNTEAFF

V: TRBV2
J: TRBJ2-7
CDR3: CASKGVTF

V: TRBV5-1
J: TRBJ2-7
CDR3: CASSLKGALYEQYF

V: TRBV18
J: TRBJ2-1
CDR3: CASSAGQGVFNEQFF

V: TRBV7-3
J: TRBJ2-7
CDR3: CASSTSGTPGYEQYF

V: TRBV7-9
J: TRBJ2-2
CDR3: CASSLNTGELFF

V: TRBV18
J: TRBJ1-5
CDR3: CASSGTGVSNQPQHF

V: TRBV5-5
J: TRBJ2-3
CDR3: CASSLVPYTDTQYF

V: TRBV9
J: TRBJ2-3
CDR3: CASSPGPGYVDTQYF

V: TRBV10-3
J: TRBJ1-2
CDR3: CAISAGNNYGYTF

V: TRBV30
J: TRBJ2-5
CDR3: CAWNFGIQETQYF

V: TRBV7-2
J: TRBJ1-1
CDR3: CASSLRQGTEAFF

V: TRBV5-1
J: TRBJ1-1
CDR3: CASSLANHRGRGNTEAFF

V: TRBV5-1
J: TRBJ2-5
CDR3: CASSSGLPGFGTQYF

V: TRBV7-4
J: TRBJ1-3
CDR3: CASRASGNTIYF

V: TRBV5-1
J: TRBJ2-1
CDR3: CASSFEPGSYNEQFF

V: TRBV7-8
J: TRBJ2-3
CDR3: CASTLAGPGDTQYF

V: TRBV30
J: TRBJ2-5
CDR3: CAWSVDYEGKGRQETQYF

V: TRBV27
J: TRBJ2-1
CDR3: CASSLTGRSYNEQFF

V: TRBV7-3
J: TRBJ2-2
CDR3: CASSLGATGELFF

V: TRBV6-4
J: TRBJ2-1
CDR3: CASSEGQGLAGVGNEQFF

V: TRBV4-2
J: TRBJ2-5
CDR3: CASSQDVRGDRQETQYF

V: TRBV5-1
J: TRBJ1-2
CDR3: CASSLAGGDYGYTF

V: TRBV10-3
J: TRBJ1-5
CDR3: CAISVQGENQPQHF